This T cell receptor (beta chain) was observed in a study of blood T cell repertoires in COVID-19. Looking at the study overall: The samples span acute and convalescent COVID-19 from the United States, Italy and Spain. The cDNA or gDNA used as material had been derived from T cells, B-cell-depleted T cells, or PBMCs.

Trimming stripped 6 bases from V and 4 bases from J, with 15 bases between. The CDR3 totals 14 residues. Germline CDR1 and CDR2: MDHEN and SYDVKM. This clone showed up just a few times. Libraries were prepared by immunoSEQ multiplex PCR; TCRdb keeps only in-frame clonotypes and omits some of them. Of roughly 310,000 clones listed, roughly nine tenths are singletons. The receptor was isolated from a woman in her twenties or thirties with COVID-19, enrolled during active disease. The V gene is TRBV28, the J gene TRBJ1-2; a possible D gene is TRBD1 (6 bases). The sample consisted of peripheral blood. The CDR3 here is CASRGGGLGYGYTF. For the CDR3, the DNA is TGTGCCAGCAGAGGGGGGGGGCTCGGCTATGGCTACACCTTC.